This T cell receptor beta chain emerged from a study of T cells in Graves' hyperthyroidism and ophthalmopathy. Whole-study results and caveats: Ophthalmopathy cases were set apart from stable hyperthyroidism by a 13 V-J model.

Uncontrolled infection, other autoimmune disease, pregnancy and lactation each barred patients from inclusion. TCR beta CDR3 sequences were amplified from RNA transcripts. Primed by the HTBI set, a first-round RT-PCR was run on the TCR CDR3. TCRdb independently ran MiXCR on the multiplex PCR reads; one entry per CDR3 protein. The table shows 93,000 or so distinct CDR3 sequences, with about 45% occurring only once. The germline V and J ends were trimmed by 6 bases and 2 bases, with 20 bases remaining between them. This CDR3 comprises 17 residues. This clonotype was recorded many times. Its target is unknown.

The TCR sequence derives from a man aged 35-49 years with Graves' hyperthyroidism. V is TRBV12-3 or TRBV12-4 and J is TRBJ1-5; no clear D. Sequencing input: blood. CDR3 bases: TGTGCCAGCAGCACCTTAATTCCGGCGGAGGGCAATCAGCCCCAGCATTTT. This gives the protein CASSTLIPAEGNQPQHF.